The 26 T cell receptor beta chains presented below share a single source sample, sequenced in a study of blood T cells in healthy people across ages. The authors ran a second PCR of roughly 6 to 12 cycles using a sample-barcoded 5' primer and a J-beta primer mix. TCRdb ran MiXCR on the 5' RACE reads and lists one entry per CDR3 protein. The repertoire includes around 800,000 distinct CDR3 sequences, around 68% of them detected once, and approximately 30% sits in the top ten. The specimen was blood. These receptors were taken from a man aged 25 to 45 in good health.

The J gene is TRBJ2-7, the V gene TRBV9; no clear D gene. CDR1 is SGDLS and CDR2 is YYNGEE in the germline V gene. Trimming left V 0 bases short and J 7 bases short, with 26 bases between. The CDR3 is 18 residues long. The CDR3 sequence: CASSVAVGSGPSESEQYF. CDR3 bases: TGTGCCAGCAGCGTAGCTGTCGGGTCAGGACCTTCGGAGAGTGAGCAGTACTTC.

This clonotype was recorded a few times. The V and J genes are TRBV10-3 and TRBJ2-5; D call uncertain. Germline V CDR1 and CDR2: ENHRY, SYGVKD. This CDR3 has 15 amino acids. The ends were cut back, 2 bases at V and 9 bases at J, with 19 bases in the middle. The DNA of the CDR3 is TGTGCCATCAGTGAGACTCAGAGCGCGGAGAGACCCCAGTACTTC. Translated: CAISETQSAERPQYF.

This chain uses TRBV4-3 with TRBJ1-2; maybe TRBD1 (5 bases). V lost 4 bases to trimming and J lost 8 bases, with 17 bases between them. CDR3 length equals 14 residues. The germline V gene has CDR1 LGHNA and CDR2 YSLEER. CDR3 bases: TGCGCCAGCAGCCCCACCAGGTCGGGGCGGGGCTACACCTTC. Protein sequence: CASSPTRSGRGYTF.

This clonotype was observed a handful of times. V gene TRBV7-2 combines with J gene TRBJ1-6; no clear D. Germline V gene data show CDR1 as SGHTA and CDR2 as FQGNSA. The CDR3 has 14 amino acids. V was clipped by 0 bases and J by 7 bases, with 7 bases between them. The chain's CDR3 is CASSLAVGNSPLHF. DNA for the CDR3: TGTGCCAGCAGCTTAGCGGTCGGGAATTCACCCCTCCACTTT. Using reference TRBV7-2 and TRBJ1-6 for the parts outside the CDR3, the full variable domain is GAGVSQSPSNKVTEKGKDVELRCDPISGHTALYWYRQSLGQGLEFLIYFQGNSAPDKSGLPSDRFSAERTGGSVSTLTIQRTQQEDSAVYLCASSLAVGNSPLHFGNGTRLTVT.

The CDR3: CASSQDWDRGIREKLFF. CDR3 coding DNA: TGTGCCAGCAGCCAAGACTGGGACAGGGGGATTAGAGAAAAACTGTTTTTT. The chain has TRBV3-1 and TRBJ1-4, with 11 bases fitting TRBD1. The J segment lost 8 bases and the V segment lost 0 bases, leaving 8 bases of the junction unmatched. The germline V gene encodes CDR1 LGHDT and CDR2 YNNKEL (reference sequence). The CDR3 sequence is 17 residues long.

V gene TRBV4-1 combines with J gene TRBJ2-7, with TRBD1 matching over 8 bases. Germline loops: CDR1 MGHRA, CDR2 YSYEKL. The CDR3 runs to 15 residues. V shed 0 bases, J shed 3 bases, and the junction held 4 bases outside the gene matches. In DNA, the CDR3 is TGCGCCAGCAGCCAAGACAGGGGGCGCTTCTACGAGCAGTACTTC. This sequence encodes CASSQDRGRFYEQYF.

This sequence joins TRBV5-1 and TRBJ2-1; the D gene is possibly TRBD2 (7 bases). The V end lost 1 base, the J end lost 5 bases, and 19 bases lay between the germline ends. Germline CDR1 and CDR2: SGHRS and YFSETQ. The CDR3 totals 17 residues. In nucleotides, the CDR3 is TGCGCCAGCAGCTTGCGGGGATGGGGGGGGCCCCACAATGAGCAGTTCTTC. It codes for CASSLRGWGGPHNEQFF.

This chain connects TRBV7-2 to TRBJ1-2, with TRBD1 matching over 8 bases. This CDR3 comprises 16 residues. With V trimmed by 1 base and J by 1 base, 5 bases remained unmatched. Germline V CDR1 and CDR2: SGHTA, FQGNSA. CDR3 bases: TGTGCCAGCAGCTTAGGGGGACAGGTCCTTAACTATGGCTACACCTTC. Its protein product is CASSLGGQVLNYGYTF.

The CDR3 loop is CASSTRRSDAKNIQYF. The CDR3 region has the DNA TGTGCCAGCAGCACTCGGAGGTCCGACGCCAAAAACATTCAGTACTTC. V gene TRBV6-6 combines with J gene TRBJ2-4; possibly TRBD2 for D (5 bases). CDR1 MNHNY and CDR2 SVGAGI come from the germline V gene (reference sequence). The V gene lost 6 bases and the J gene lost 1 base, with 16 bases spanning the gap. CDR3 length: 16 amino acids.

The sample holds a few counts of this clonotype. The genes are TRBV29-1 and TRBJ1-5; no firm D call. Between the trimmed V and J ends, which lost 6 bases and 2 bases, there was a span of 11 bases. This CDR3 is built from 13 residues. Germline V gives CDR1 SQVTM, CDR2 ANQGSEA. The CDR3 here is CSVGPGGNQPQHF. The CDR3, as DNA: TGCAGCGTCGGACCCGGAGGCAATCAGCCCCAGCATTTT.

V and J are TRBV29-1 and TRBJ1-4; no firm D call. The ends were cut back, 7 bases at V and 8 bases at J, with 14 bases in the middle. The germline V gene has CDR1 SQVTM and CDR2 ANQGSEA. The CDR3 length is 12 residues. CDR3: CSGGRAGEKLFF. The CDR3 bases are TGCAGCGGTGGAAGAGCGGGGGAAAAACTGTTTTTT.

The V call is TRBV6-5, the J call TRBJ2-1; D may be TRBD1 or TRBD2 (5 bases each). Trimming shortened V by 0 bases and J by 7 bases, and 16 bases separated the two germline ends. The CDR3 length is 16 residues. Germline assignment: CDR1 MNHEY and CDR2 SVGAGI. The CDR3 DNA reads TGTGCCAGCAGTTACTCGGGGGAGAGTTTAGGAAATGAGCAGTTCTTC. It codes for CASSYSGESLGNEQFF.

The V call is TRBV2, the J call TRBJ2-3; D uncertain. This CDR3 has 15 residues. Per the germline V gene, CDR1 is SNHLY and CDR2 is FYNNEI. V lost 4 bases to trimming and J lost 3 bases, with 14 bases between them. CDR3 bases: TGTGCCAGCAGTGCCCAACCTAGTTTTACAGATACGCAGTATTTT. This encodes CASSAQPSFTDTQYF.

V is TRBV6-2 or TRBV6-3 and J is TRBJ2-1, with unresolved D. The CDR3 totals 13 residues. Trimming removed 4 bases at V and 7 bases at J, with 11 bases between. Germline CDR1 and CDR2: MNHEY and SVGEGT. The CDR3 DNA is TGTGCCAGCAGTTGGATATCTGGGAATGAGCAGTTCTTC. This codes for CASSWISGNEQFF.

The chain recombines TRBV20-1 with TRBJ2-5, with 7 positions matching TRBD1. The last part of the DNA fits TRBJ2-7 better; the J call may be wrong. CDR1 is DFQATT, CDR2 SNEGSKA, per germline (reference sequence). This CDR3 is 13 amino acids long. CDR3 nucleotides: TGCAGTGCTAGGAGGGACAGCGTGGGCGAGCAGTACTTC. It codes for CSARRDSVGEQYF.

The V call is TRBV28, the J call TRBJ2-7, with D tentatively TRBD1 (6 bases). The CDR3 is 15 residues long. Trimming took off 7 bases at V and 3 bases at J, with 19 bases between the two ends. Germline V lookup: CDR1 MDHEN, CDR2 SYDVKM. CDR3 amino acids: CASTRPTGRNYEQYF. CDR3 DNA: TGTGCCAGCACCCGCCCGACAGGACGAAACTACGAGCAGTACTTC.

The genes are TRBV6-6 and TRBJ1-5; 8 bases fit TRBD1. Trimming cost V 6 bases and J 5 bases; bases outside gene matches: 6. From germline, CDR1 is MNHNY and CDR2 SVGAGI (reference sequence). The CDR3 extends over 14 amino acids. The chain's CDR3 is CASRTGTGYQPQHF. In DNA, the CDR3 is TGTGCCAGCAGGACCGGGACAGGCTATCAGCCCCAGCATTTT.

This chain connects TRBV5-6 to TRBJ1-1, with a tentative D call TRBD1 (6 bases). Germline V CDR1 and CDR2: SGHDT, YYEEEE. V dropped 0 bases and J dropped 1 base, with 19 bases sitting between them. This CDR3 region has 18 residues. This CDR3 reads CASSLEGGHGTRNTEAFF. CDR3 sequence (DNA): TGTGCCAGCAGCTTGGAGGGGGGCCACGGCACCCGGAACACTGAAGCTTTCTTT.

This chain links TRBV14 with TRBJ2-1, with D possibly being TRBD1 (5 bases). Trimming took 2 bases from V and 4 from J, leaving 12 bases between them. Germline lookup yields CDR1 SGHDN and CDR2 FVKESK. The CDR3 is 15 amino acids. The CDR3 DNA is TGTGCCAGCAGCCAAACATGGTCAGGGTACAATGAGCAGTTCTTC. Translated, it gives CASSQTWSGYNEQFF.

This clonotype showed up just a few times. The chain's CDR3 is CASSPDNRQGIEAFF. CDR3 sequence (DNA): TGTGCCAGCAGCCCCGATAACAGACAGGGGATTGAAGCTTTCTTT. The chain links TRBV7-2 to TRBJ1-1; 8 nucleotides agree with TRBD1. Germline values: CDR1 SGHTA, CDR2 FQGNSA. The CDR3 is 15 residues long. The trim removed 5 bases at V and 7 bases at J, leaving 12 bases unmatched. The full variable domain, with the rest looked up from reference TRBV7-2 and TRBJ1-1, is GAGVSQSPSNKVTEKGKDVELRCDPISGHTALYWYRQSLGQGLEFLIYFQGNSAPDKSGLPSDRFSAERTGGSVSTLTIQRTQQEDSAVYLCASSPDNRQGIEAFFGQGTRLTVV.

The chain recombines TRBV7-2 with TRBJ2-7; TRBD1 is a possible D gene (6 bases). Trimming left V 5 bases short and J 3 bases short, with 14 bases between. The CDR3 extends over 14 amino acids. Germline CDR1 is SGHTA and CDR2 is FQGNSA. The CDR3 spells CASSPDRRYYEQYF. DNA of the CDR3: TGTGCCAGCAGCCCAGACAGGAGATACTACGAGCAGTACTTC.

Here the CDR3 DNA reads TGTGCCAGCAGTCTCGAGACTTTCTATGGCTACACCTTC. As protein: CASSLETFYGYTF. This rearrangement joins TRBV28 to TRBJ1-2; no clear D. Germline CDR1 is MDHEN and CDR2 is SYDVKM. CDR3 length equals 13 residues. V lost 5 bases and J lost 4, with 11 bases in between.

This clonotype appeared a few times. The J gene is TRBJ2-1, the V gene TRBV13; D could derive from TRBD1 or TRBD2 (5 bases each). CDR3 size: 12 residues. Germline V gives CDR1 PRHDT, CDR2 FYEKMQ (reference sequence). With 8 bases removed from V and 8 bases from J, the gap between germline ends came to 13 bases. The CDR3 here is CASRDDHHEQFF. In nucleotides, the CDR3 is TGTGCCAGCCGGGACGACCACCATGAGCAGTTCTTC.

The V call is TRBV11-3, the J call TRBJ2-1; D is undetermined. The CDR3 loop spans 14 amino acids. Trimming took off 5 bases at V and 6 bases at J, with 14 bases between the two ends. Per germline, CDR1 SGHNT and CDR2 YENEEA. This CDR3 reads CASSKTPRGNEQFF. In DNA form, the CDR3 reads TGTGCCAGCAGCAAGACCCCCAGAGGCAATGAGCAGTTCTTC.

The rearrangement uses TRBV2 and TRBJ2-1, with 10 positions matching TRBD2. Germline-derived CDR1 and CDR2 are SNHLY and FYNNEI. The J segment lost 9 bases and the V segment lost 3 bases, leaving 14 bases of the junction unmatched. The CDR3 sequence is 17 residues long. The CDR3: CASSDYVLAGAISEQFF. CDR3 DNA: TGTGCCAGCAGTGACTACGTCCTAGCGGGGGCAATCAGTGAGCAGTTCTTC.

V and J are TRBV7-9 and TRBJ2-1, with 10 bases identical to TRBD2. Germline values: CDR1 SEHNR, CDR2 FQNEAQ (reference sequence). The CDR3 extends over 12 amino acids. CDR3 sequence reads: CSSGGSYNEQFF. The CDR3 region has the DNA TGTTCTAGCGGGGGATCCTACAATGAGCAGTTCTTC.